This T cell receptor (beta chain) was recovered during a study of graft-versus-host responses after intestinal transplantation. In the study overall: Among the recipients, transplants were multivisceral, liver-intestinal, or isolated intestinal. Uniformly, recipients were administered anti-thymocyte globulin induction with subsequent tacrolimus and steroids for around three years.

About this clone itself: Its antigen is currently unknown.

Findings and caveats of the study: GvH clones turned up in recipient marrow; some had shown up first in ileum or blood.

This CDR3 is 13 amino acids long. Looked up from germline, CDR1 is LNHDA and CDR2 is SQIVND (reference sequence). V was shortened by 6 bases and J by 3 bases, with 11 bases between the two germline ends. Sequenced by immunoSEQ multiplex PCR; TCRdb stores in-frame clones only, minus some. The table records about 100,000 clones, approximately 84% of them present only once. The starting material was unstimulated CD4+ T cells sorted from spleen or lymph node cells, obtained before intestinal transplant. The chain couples TRBV19 to TRBJ2-5; D may match TRBD1 or TRBD2 (5 bases each). The sequence was collected from a human donor who received an intestinal transplant. CDR3 sequence: CASRGTVKETQYF. The CDR3 nucleotides are TGTGCCAGTAGAGGGACGGTAAAAGAGACCCAGTACTTC.